The clone carrying this T cell receptor (beta chain) came up a few times. The CDR3 has 15 residues. Unmatched junction bases numbered 7, after V lost 6 bases and J lost 2 bases. The sample originates from a study of T-cell reconstitution after alpha-beta-depleted transplantation in children. Unique molecular identifiers were used to barcode this TCRbeta library. MiXCR, applied by TCRdb to the PCR reads, yields one record per CDR3 protein. The sample shows 600,000 to 700,000 distinct CDR3 sequences, approximately 16% of them seen only once. This clonotype was obtained from a human donor who donated a stem cell graft to a child with acute myeloid leukemia. The rearrangement links TRBV12-3 or TRBV12-4 to TRBJ2-7; 10 bases agree with TRBD2. This specimen was PBMCs from the stem cell graft donor, taken from the stem cell graft. DNA of the CDR3: TGTGCCAGCAGCCTGGGACTAGCGACAACCTACGAGCAGTACTTC. It is translated as CASSLGLATTYEQYF.